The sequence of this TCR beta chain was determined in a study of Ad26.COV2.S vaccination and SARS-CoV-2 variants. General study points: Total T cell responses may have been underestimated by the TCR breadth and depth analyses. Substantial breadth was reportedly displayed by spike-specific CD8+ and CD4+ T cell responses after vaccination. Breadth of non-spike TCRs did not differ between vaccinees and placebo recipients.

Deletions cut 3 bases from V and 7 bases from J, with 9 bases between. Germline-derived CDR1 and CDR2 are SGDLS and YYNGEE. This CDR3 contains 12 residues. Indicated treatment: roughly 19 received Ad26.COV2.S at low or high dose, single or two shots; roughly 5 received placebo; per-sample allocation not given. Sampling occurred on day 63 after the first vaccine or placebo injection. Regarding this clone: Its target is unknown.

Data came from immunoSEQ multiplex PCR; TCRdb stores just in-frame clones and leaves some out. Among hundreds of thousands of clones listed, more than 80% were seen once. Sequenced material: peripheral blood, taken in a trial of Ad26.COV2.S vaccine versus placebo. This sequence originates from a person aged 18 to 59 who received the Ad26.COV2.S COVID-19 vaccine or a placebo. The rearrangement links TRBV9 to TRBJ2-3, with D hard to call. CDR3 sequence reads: CASSASKNTQYF. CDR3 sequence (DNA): TGTGCCAGCAGCGCCTCCAAAAATACGCAGTATTTT.